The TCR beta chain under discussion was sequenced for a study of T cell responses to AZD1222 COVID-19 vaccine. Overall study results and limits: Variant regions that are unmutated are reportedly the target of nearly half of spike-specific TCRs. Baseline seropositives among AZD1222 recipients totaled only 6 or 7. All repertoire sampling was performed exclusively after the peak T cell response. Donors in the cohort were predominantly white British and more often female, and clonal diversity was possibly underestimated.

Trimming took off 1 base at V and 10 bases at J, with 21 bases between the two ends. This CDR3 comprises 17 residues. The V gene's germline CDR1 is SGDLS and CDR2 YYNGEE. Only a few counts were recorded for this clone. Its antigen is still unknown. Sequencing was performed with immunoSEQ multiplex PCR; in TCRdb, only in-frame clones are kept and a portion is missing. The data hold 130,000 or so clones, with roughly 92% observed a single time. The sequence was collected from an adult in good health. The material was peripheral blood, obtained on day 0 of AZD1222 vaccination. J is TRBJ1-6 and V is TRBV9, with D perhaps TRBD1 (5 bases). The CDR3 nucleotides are TGTGCCAGCAGCGTACGCACGACCGGGACGGATGGCTCACCCCTCCACTTT. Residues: CASSVRTTGTDGSPLHF.